Listed below are T cell receptor beta chains from one sample, sequenced in a study of shared clonotypes between healthy human individuals. Generated by immunoSEQ multiplex PCR, the TCRdb table keeps only in-frame clones and is missing some. The repertoire holds some 2.1 million clones, with roughly 94% as singletons. Sequences were obtained from naive CD8+ T cells sorted from blood. These receptors were collected from a man aged 18 to 29 in good health. The CDR3 runs from the conserved cysteine through the conserved F or W. D genes are given only for firm matches. The size field is filled for only some rows; it gives once, few, many or a size class.

j_call v_call clone_size d_call cdr3_aa cdr3_nt
TRBJ1-6 TRBV28 - - CASRPDRTYDNSPLHF TGTGCCAGCCGACCCGACCGGACTTACGACAATTCACCCCTCCACTTT
TRBJ2-1 TRBV7-9 - - CASRRVNEQFF TGTGCCAGCAGGCGGGTCAATGAGCAGTTCTTC
TRBJ2-7 TRBV6-1 once - CASSEASEYEQYF TGTGCCAGCAGTGAAGCGTCGGAGTACGAGCAGTACTTC
TRBJ2-7 TRBV21-1 - - CASSARLAEFELGYEQYF TGTGCCAGCAGCGCACGACTAGCGGAGTTCGAGTTGGGGTACGAGCAGTACTTC
TRBJ2-1 TRBV19 - TRBD2 CASTPGRGLAGIDEQFF TGTGCCAGTACCCCTGGGCGAGGACTAGCGGGAATCGATGAGCAGTTCTTC
TRBJ2-2 TRBV5-1 - - CASSQSPGELFF TGCGCCAGCAGCCAGAGTCCCGGGGAGCTGTTTTTT
TRBJ1-1 TRBV5-8 - - CASSLIAFF TGTGCCAGCAGCTTGATCGCTTTCTTT
TRBJ2-1 TRBV4-3 - - CASSQEGGLLSEQFF TGCGCCAGCAGCCAAGAAGGGGGACTCCTCAGTGAGCAGTTCTTC
TRBJ2-7 TRBV28 - TRBD2 CASSFPLTSGGTDEQYF TGTGCCAGCAGTTTCCCCTTGACTAGCGGGGGAACTGACGAGCAGTACTTC
TRBJ2-5 TRBV5-1 - TRBD1 CASSLGTGGLQETQYF TGCGCCAGCAGCTTGGGGACAGGGGGTCTCCAAGAGACCCAGTACTTC
TRBJ1-4 TRBV30 - - CAWKPGLPNEKLFF TGTGCCTGGAAACCAGGGCTACCTAATGAAAAACTGTTTTTT
TRBJ1-1 TRBV29-1 - - CSVDAARGTEAFF TGCAGCGTTGACGCAGCACGGGGCACTGAAGCTTTCTTT
TRBJ2-5 TRBV7-2 - - CASSLVRSQETQYF TGTGCCAGCAGCTTAGTAAGGAGTCAAGAGACCCAGTACTTC
TRBJ2-1 TRBV12-5 - - CASGVDYNEQFF TGTGCTAGTGGGGTAGACTACAATGAGCAGTTCTTC
TRBJ1-1 TRBV12-5 once - CASGFTRAALMNTEAFF TGTGCTAGTGGTTTTACCCGGGCAGCCCTTATGAACACTGAAGCTTTCTTT
TRBJ1-6 TRBV7-9 - - CASSLEGPYNSPLHF TGTGCCAGCAGCTTAGAAGGGCCCTATAATTCACCCCTCCACTTT
TRBJ2-3 TRBV6-5 - TRBD1 CASSTGQGASDTQYF TGTGCCAGCAGTACGGGACAGGGAGCATCAGATACGCAGTATTTT
TRBJ2-7 TRBV13 - - CASSYDRSYEQYF TGTGCCAGCAGCTATGACAGATCCTACGAGCAGTACTTC
TRBJ2-7 TRBV7-9 - - CASSLTLDFYEQYF TGTGCCAGCAGCTTAACTCTCGACTTCTACGAGCAGTACTTC
TRBJ2-3 TRBV5-6 - - CASSFGTDTQYF TGTGCCAGCAGCTTTGGTACAGATACGCAGTATTTT
TRBJ2-7 TRBV5-1 - TRBD1 CASSLAAGQGVYEQYF TGCGCCAGCAGCTTGGCCGCTGGACAGGGGGTATACGAGCAGTACTTC
TRBJ2-3 TRBV7-9 - TRBD2 CASSSGGETDTQYF TGTGCCAGCAGCTCCGGGGGGGAGACAGATACGCAGTATTTT
TRBJ2-1 TRBV27 - - CASQIIGAYNEQFF TGTGCCAGCCAGATAATCGGGGCCTACAATGAGCAGTTCTTC
TRBJ2-3 TRBV11-2 - - CASSLDSDTQYF TGTGCCAGCAGCTTAGATTCAGATACGCAGTATTTT
TRBJ1-5 TRBV28 - TRBD1 CASRQGANNQPQHF TGTGCCAGCAGGCAGGGGGCCAACAATCAGCCCCAGCATTTT
TRBJ2-1 TRBV4-3 - - CASSQDPVFSYNEQFF TGCGCCAGCAGCCAAGATCCTGTATTCTCCTACAATGAGCAGTTCTTC
TRBJ1-1 TRBV27 - TRBD1 CASSWTGGAEAFF TGTGCCAGCAGTTGGACAGGGGGCGCTGAAGCTTTCTTT
TRBJ2-5 TRBV18 - TRBD1 CASSRGGTGQETQYF TGTGCCAGCTCGCGAGGCGGGACAGGGCAAGAGACCCAGTACTTC
TRBJ2-3 TRBV7-9 - TRBD1 CASSGETGGLADTQYF TGTGCCAGCAGCGGGGAGACAGGGGGTCTTGCAGATACGCAGTATTTT
TRBJ2-7 TRBV7-8 - TRBD2 CASSYSGRAYEQYF TGTGCCAGCAGTTATAGCGGGAGGGCGTACGAGCAGTACTTC
TRBJ2-7 TRBV4-1 once - CASSQVYLSYEQYF TGCGCCAGCAGCCAAGTATACCTCTCCTACGAGCAGTACTTC
TRBJ1-1 TRBV7-2 - TRBD1 CASSFPDRPIAFF TGTGCCAGCAGCTTCCCGGACAGGCCTATAGCTTTCTTT
TRBJ2-7 TRBV11-3 once - CASSSRDSYEQYF TGTGCCAGCAGCTCCAGAGACTCCTACGAGCAGTACTTC
TRBJ1-2 TRBV6-1 - - CASSELNRDYGYTF TGTGCCAGCAGTGAACTTAACAGGGACTATGGCTACACCTTC
TRBJ1-1 TRBV28 - TRBD1 CASIYLPGQGAHTEAFF TGTGCCAGCATATACCTTCCAGGACAGGGGGCACACACTGAAGCTTTCTTT
TRBJ1-1 TRBV4-1 - - CASSLQVGVANTEAFF TGCGCCAGCAGCCTCCAGGTAGGGGTTGCGAACACTGAAGCTTTCTTT
TRBJ1-5 TRBV5-4 - - CASSPIQGQPQHF TGTGCCAGCAGCCCGATACAGGGCCAGCCCCAGCATTTT
TRBJ1-2 TRBV5-1 - TRBD1 CASSLRDSGVFVYGYTF TGCGCCAGCAGCTTGCGGGACAGCGGCGTGTTCGTTTATGGCTACACCTTC
TRBJ1-1 TRBV10-2 - - CASSADVYTEAFF TGCGCCAGCAGTGCAGATGTATACACTGAAGCTTTCTTT
TRBJ2-3 TRBV20-1 - - CSAREIYTQYF TGCAGTGCTAGGGAGATCTATACGCAGTATTTT
TRBJ1-1 TRBV18 - - CASSPPLGANTEAFF TGTGCCAGCTCACCACCTCTAGGGGCGAACACTGAAGCTTTCTTT
TRBJ1-5 TRBV28 - TRBD1 CASSFPQGALSNQPQHF TGTGCCAGCAGTTTCCCACAGGGGGCCCTAAGCAATCAGCCCCAGCATTTT
TRBJ1-1 TRBV27 - TRBD1 CASSLGTANTEAFF TGTGCCAGCAGTTTGGGGACAGCGAACACTGAAGCTTTCTTT